Below are 17 T cell receptor beta chains sequenced from a single sample in a study of STAT5B mutations in CD4+ large granular lymphocyte leukemia. The assay was immunoSEQ multiplex PCR, and TCRdb's table has in-frame clones only and misses some. Among around 20,000 clones, 82% were seen once, and the ten largest hold 8.6%. Sequenced material: CD4+ T cells from blood buffy coats. These receptors all stem from a human donor in good health.

The chain couples TRBV18 to TRBJ2-7; 9 bases align to TRBD1. The V and J ends lost 1 base and 3 bases, in that order; junction bases with no gene match: 7. The germline V gene has CDR1 KGHSH and CDR2 LQKENI. The CDR3 loop spans 16 amino acids. The CDR3 reads CASSPRDRETSYEQYF. The CDR3 nucleotides read TGTGCCAGCTCACCACGGGACAGGGAGACTAGCTACGAGCAGTACTTC.

This clone was recorded once. The chain uses TRBV12-1 and TRBJ2-5; the table assigns TRBD2, which was not confirmed against the DNA. TRBV12-1 is labeled a pseudogene. This CDR3 has 15 amino acids. The DNA of the CDR3 is TGTGCCAGCAGCTTTTTGGGCGGGAGAAGAGAGACCCAGTACTTC. This codes for CASSFLGGRRETQYF.

This clone appeared a few times. The chain employs TRBV7-3 and TRBJ1-1; D gene unclear. Trimming took off 5 bases at V and 4 bases at J, with 11 bases between the two ends. The CDR3 loop spans 13 amino acids. Per germline, CDR1 SGHTA and CDR2 FQGTGA. CDR3 sequence (DNA): TGTGCCAGCAGCCCCCGAGGAATCACTGAAGCTTTCTTT. Translating gives CASSPRGITEAFF.

Details on this clone: A read error may produce the germline difference seen at one junction end. The chain is built from TRBV6-4 and TRBJ1-2, with 7 bases fitting TRBD1. Germline V gene lookup returns CDR1 MRHNA and CDR2 SNTAGT. This CDR3 is 15 amino acids long. The CDR3 coding sequence is TGTGCCAGCAGTTACTCTACAGGGGTCCCCAGTGGCTACACCTTC. Its protein is CASSYSTGVPSGYTF.

The CDR3 region is CASSTTGPGEQFF. CDR3 in DNA: TGTGCCAGTAGTACCACAGGACCGGGGGAGCAGTTCTTC. This chain connects TRBV19 to TRBJ2-1; D tentatively reads TRBD1 or TRBD2 (5 bases each). The CDR3 is 13 amino acids. V was trimmed by 4 bases and J by 10 bases, leaving 14 bases between them. Germline V gene sequence: CDR1 LNHDA, CDR2 SQIVND (reference sequence). The variable domain in full, with the rest retrieved from reference TRBV19 and TRBJ2-1, is DGGITQSPKYLFRKEGQNVTLSCEQNLNHDAMYWYRQDPGQGLRLIYYSQIVNDFQKGDIAEGYSVSREKKESFPLTVTSAQKNPTAFYLCASSTTGPGEQFFGPGTRLTVL.

The chain combines TRBV4-3 with TRBJ2-7; D is uncertain. The CDR3 has 15 amino acids. CDR1 LGHNA and CDR2 YSLEER come from the germline V gene. The V end was cut by 0 bases, the J end by 3 bases, with 12 bases between. The CDR3 DNA follows: TGCGCCAGCAGCCAAGAGGGTAGGGCCGACTACGAGCAGTACTTC. Translation: CASSQEGRADYEQYF.

This clone turned up a few times. This chain connects TRBV2 to TRBJ1-4; D may be TRBD1 (6 bases). Germline CDR1 is SNHLY and CDR2 is FYNNEI. Trimming removed 4 bases at V and 7 bases at J, with 10 bases between. This CDR3 is built from 13 residues. The CDR3 nucleotides are TGTGCCAGCAGTGGACAGGCTGGTGAAAAACTGTTTTTT. This encodes CASSGQAGEKLFF. The whole variable domain, remainder taken from reference TRBV2 and TRBJ1-4, is EPEVTQTPSHQVTQMGQEVILRCVPISNHLYFYWYRQILGQKVEFLVSFYNNEISEKSEIFDDQFSVERPDGSNFTLKIRSTKLEDSAMYFCASSGQAGEKLFFGSGTQLSVL.

The V call is TRBV21-1, the J call TRBJ2-2; the table's D call, TRBD1, has no DNA check behind it. TRBV21-1 is tagged as a pseudogene. The CDR3 is 16 residues long. Here the CDR3 reads CASSPTGAPNTGELFF. CDR3 nucleotide sequence: TGTGCCAGCAGCCCTACAGGGGCCCCGAACACCGGGGAGCTGTTTTTT.

The chain couples TRBV30 to TRBJ1-5; 9 bases match TRBD1. Germline V lookup: CDR1 GTSNPN, CDR2 SVGIG (reference sequence). The CDR3 contains 16 residues. V was pared by 3 bases and J by 1 base, with 7 bases of the junction left unmatched. This CDR3 reads CAWRQKGQGSNQPQHF. The CDR3 DNA sequence: TGTGCCTGGAGACAAAAAGGACAGGGGAGCAATCAGCCCCAGCATTTT.

This sequence joins TRBV19 and TRBJ1-1; D gene uncertain. In germline, CDR1 is LNHDA, CDR2 SQIVND (reference sequence). The CDR3 is 16 amino acids. V was shortened by 5 bases and J by 1 base, with 17 bases between the two germline ends. The CDR3 region has the DNA TGTGCCAGTAGTCCGCGAAACACGGTCGCGAACACTGAAGCTTTCTTT. This gives the protein CASSPRNTVANTEAFF.

This rearrangement joins TRBV4-1 to TRBJ1-1; D uncertain. V dropped 5 bases and J dropped 5 bases, with 15 bases sitting between them. CDR3 length: 14 amino acids. Germline V gives CDR1 MGHRA, CDR2 YSYEKL. The CDR3 sequence is CASSSSPSTTEAFF. DNA for the CDR3: TGCGCCAGCAGCTCCTCGCCTTCGACGACTGAAGCTTTCTTT.

The rearrangement links TRBV28 to TRBJ2-5, with 9 bases matching TRBD2. This CDR3 has 15 amino acids. V was pared by 2 bases and J by 9 bases, with 10 bases of the junction left unmatched. CDR1 and CDR2 from the germline V gene are MDHEN and SYDVKM. CDR3 sequence (DNA): TGTGCCAGCAGTTTAGTCCTAGCGGGGCCCCAGGCCCAGTACTTC. It encodes CASSLVLAGPQAQYF.

The chain uses TRBV30 and TRBJ2-7, with D perhaps given as TRBD1 or TRBD2 (5 bases each). The CDR3 totals 14 residues. The germline V and J ends were trimmed by 3 bases and 4 bases, with 16 bases remaining between them. Germline V gene sequence: CDR1 GTSNPN, CDR2 SVGIG (reference sequence). CDR3 nucleotides: TGTGCCTGGAGCCCCCCGGGACGACTATACGAGCAGTACTTC. It codes for CAWSPPGRLYEQYF.

This rearrangement joins TRBV19 to TRBJ2-5; D is perhaps TRBD1 (6 bases). The V end was cut by 3 bases, the J end by 1 base, with 12 bases between. Germline CDR1 is LNHDA and CDR2 is SQIVND (reference sequence). The CDR3 runs to 15 residues. This chain's CDR3 is CASSIPGQFQETQYF. CDR3 coding DNA: TGTGCCAGTAGTATCCCCGGACAGTTCCAAGAGACCCAGTACTTC. The entire variable domain, with the rest obtained from reference TRBV19 and TRBJ2-5, is as follows: DGGITQSPKYLFRKEGQNVTLSCEQNLNHDAMYWYRQDPGQGLRLIYYSQIVNDFQKGDIAEGYSVSREKKESFPLTVTSAQKNPTAFYLCASSIPGQFQETQYFGPGTRLLVL.

The rearrangement uses TRBV27 and TRBJ2-5; 8 nucleotides line up with TRBD1. This CDR3 is 15 amino acids long. The ends lost 2 bases at V and 3 bases at J; junction bases unmatched: 5. Germline values: CDR1 MNHEY, CDR2 SMNVEV (reference sequence). The CDR3 sequence: CASSLRGTGEETQYF. Here the CDR3 DNA reads TGTGCCAGCAGTTTAAGGGGGACAGGAGAAGAGACCCAGTACTTC.

The rearrangement uses TRBV30 and TRBJ2-7; the match to TRBD2 covers 8 bases. The CDR3 length is 14 residues. Germline V gives CDR1 GTSNPN, CDR2 SVGIG (reference sequence). J lost 3 bases, V lost 5 bases, and 9 bases had no gene match. The CDR3 coding sequence is TGTGCCTGGTCAAACGGGGGGGCAGACTACGAGCAGTACTTC. It yields the protein CAWSNGGADYEQYF. The full variable domain, rest sourced from reference TRBV30 and TRBJ2-7, is SQTIHQWPATLVQPVGSPLSLECTVEGTSNPNLYWYRQAAGRGLQLLFYSVGIGQISSEVPQNLSASRPQDRQFILSSKKLLLSDSGFYLCAWSNGGADYEQYFGPGTRLTVT.

This chain links TRBV30 with TRBJ1-4, with D unclear. The CDR3 has 14 residues. From germline, CDR1 is GTSNPN and CDR2 SVGIG (reference sequence). V lost 3 bases and J lost 8, with 16 bases in between. The CDR3 DNA reads as TGTGCCTGGAGCCCTGACCTGAGTCGGGAAAAACTGTTTTTT. This encodes CAWSPDLSREKLFF.